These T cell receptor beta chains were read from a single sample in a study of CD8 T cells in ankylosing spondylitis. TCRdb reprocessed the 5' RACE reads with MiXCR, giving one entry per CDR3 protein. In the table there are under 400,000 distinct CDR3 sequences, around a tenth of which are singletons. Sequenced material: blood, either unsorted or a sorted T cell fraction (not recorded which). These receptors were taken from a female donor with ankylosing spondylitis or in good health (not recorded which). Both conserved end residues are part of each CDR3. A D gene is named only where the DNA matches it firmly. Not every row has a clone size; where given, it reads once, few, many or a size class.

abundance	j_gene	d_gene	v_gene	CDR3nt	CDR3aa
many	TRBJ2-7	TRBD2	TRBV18	TGTGCCAGCTCACCTCTCATCCTACTAGCGGGAGGAGGAGAGCAGTACTTC	CASSPLILLAGGGEQYF
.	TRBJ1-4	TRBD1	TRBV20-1	TGCAGTGCTATAGGGACAGGGCGGAATGAAAAACTGTTTTTT	CSAIGTGRNEKLFF
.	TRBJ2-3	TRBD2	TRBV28	TGTGCCAGCAGTCATGGGACTAGCGGGCAAACAGATACGCAGTATTTT	CASSHGTSGQTDTQYF
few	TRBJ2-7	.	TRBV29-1	TGCAGCGCAAGTCTGGGACACACCTACGAGCAGTACTTC	CSASLGHTYEQYF
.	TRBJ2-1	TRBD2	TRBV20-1	TGCAGTGCTATCCAGACTAGCGGGGGACGCGCCAGTGAGCATTTCTTC	CSAIQTSGGRASEHFF
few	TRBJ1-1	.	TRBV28	TGTGCCAGCAGTTTAGTTCGGGGGGCTGAAGCTTTCTTT	CASSLVRGAEAFF
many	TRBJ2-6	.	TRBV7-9	TGTGCCAGCAGCTTAGATGGGACTGGGGCCAACGTCCTGACTTTC	CASSLDGTGANVLTF
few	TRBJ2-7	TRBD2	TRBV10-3	TGTGCCATCAGTCCTTTACGGGAGGGGGGGCCCCACTACGAGCAGTACTTC	CAISPLREGGPHYEQYF
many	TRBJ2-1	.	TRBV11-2	TGTGCCAGCAGCTTCGAAGTCCGGGACATAGACCTTCTCCCTGAGCAGTTCTTC	CASSFEVRDIDLLPEQFF
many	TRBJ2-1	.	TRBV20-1	TGCAGTGCTAGAGATATGACGCCTCGGGATGAGCAGTTCTTC	CSARDMTPRDEQFF
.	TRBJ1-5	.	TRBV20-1	TGCAGTGCTAGGGAGGGGCCAGGGCAGCCCCAGCATTTT	CSAREGPGQPQHF
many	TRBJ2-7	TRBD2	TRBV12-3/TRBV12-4	TGTGCCAGCAGTTTCCTTACTAGCGGGAGAAGTTACGAGCAGTACTTC	CASSFLTSGRSYEQYF
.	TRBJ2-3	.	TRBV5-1	TGCGCCAGCAGCTTAAACGGAGGGGGCACAGATACGCAGTATTTT	CASSLNGGGTDTQYF
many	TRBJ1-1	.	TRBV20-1	TGCAGTGCTAGAGATAAGAGTGTGGGGTCTGAAGCTTTCTTT	CSARDKSVGSEAFF
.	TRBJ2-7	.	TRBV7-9	TGTGCCAGCAGCTTAGCGGAGTTGAGTGACGAGCAGTACTTC	CASSLAELSDEQYF
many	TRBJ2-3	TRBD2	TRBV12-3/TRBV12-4	TGTGCCAGCAGTGCCCGGACTAGCGGGGGGGCCACAGATACGCAGTATTTT	CASSARTSGGATDTQYF
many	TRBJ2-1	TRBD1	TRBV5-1	TGCGCCAGCAGCGGGGGGACAGGGTACAATGAGCAGTTCTTC	CASSGGTGYNEQFF
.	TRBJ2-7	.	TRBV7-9	TGTGCCAGCAGCTTAATTCCGGGGGACAGTTCCTACGAGCAGTACTTC	CASSLIPGDSSYEQYF
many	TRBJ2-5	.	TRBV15	TGTGCCACCAGCAGAGATGTGTCCATTACGGCAGAGACCCAGTACTTC	CATSRDVSITAETQYF
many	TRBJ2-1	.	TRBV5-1	TGCGCCAGCAGCTCGACAGGAGGAACCTACAATGAGCAGTTCTTC	CASSSTGGTYNEQFF
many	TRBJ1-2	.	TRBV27	TGTGCCAGCAGTCCCGGGGGCAACCAAGGCTACACCTTC	CASSPGGNQGYTF
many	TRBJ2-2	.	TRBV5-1	TGCGCCAGCAGCCATAACACCGGGGAGCTGTTTTTT	CASSHNTGELFF
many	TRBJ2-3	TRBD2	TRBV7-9	TGTGCCAGCAGCGAGGGACTAGCGGGGGGAAATACGCAGTATTTT	CASSEGLAGGNTQYF
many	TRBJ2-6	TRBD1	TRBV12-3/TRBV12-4	TGTGCCAGCAGTTCGGACAGGCGCAACTCTGGGGCCAACGTCCTGACTTTC	CASSSDRRNSGANVLTF
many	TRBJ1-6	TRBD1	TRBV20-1	TGCAGTGCCCGGGACAGGGGGTTTAATTCACCCCTCCACTTT	CSARDRGFNSPLHF
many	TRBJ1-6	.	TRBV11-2	TGTGCCAGCAGCGGGGCATCAGGTTCACCCCTCCACTTT	CASSGASGSPLHF
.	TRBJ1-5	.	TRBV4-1	TGCGCCAGCAGCCAAGATGAAGGTTTTAAGGTTGCGCCCCAGCATTTT	CASSQDEGFKVAPQHF
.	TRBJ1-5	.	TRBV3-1	TGTGCCAGCAGCCCCGACAGCTATAGCAATCAGCCCCAGCATTTT	CASSPDSYSNQPQHF
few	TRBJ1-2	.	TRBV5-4	TGTGCCAGCAGCTTGGCTACCTTACAGAACTATGGCTACACCTTC	CASSLATLQNYGYTF
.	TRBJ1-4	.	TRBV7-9	TGTGCCAGCAGCTCAGAAAAACTGTTTTTT	CASSSEKLFF
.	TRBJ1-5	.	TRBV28	TGTGCCTGCAGTTTACCGAAGGGTAGGCCCAAGCATTTT	CACSLPKGRPKHF
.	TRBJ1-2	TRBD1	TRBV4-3	TGCGCCAGCAGCCAAGATCTTGGACAGGGGTTTGGCTACACCTTC	CASSQDLGQGFGYTF
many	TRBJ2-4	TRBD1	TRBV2	TGTGCCAGCAGTGAAGTGCGGGCAGGGGGAATTTTC	CASSEVRAGGIF
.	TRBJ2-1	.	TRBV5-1	TGCGCCAGCAGCTTGGATCCGGGGACCACATACAATGAGCAGTTCTTC	CASSLDPGTTYNEQFF
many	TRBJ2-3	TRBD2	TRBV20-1	TGCAGTGCCAGAGGGGCGGGAGTGGCAGATACGCAGTATTTT	CSARGAGVADTQYF
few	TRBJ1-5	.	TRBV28	TGTGCCAGCAGTCTCAAAAAAGTCTGGTCGCGGGGCAATCAGCCCCAGCATTTT	CASSLKKVWSRGNQPQHF
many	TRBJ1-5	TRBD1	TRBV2	TGTGCCAGCAAACAGGGGGCCGGTAATGTGGGTCAGCCCCAGCATTTT	CASKQGAGNVGQPQHF
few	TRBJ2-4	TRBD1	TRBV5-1	TGCGCCACCTCAGAGCTCGGACAGGTACAAAACATTCAGTACTTC	CATSELGQVQNIQYF
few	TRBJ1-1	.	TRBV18	TGTGCCAGCTCACCCCAAAATACGGGACCGAACACTGAAGCTTTCTTT	CASSPQNTGPNTEAFF
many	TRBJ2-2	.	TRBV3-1	TGTGCCAGCAGCCAAGATCGCCTAGCTTCGGCCACCGGGGAGCTGTTTTTT	CASSQDRLASATGELFF
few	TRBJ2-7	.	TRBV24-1	TGTGCCACCAGCCGGGGCCGGAGCTCCTACGAGCAGTACTTC	CATSRGRSSYEQYF
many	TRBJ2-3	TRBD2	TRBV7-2	TGTGCCAGCAGCTTAGTGGAGCGGGACGCAGATACGCAGTATTTT	CASSLVERDADTQYF
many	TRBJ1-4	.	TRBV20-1	TGCAGTGTTAAAGGGAGAAATGAAAAACTGTTTTTT	CSVKGRNEKLFF
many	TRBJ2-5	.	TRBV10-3	TGTGCCATCAGTGGACAGGAGTTCCAAGAGACCCAGTACTTC	CAISGQEFQETQYF
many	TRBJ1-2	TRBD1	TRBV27	TGTGCCAGCAGTCTCAGGGGGCTGGGCTACACCTTC	CASSLRGLGYTF
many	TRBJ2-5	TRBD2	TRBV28	TGTGCCAGCAGTTTATGGGTCGGGGGGGAAGAGACCCAGTACTTC	CASSLWVGGEETQYF
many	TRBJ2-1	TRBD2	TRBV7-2	TGTGCCAGCAGCGTAAGGGGGGGACTAGGTACGAGTGAGCAGTTCTTC	CASSVRGGLGTSEQFF
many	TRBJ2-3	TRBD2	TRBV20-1	TGCAGTGCTTCTAGACCGGGACTAGCGGAGGATACGCAGTATTTT	CSASRPGLAEDTQYF
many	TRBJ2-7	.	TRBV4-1	TGCGCCAGCAGGCGACAATACGAGCAGTACTTC	CASRRQYEQYF
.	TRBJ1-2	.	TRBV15	TGTGCCACCAGCAGAGGATCCAACCCAAAGGAGGGCTACACCTTC	CATSRGSNPKEGYTF
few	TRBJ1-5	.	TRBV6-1	TGTGCCAGCAGGTCTGGGGTTGATCAGCCCCAGCATTTT	CASRSGVDQPQHF
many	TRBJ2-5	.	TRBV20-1	TGCAGTGCTAGAGATAGGACTGGGGAAGAGACCCAGTACTTC	CSARDRTGEETQYF
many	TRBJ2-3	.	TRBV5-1	TGCGCCAGCAGCCTCTCCCCCGGGACGATGAGCACAGATACGCAGTATTTT	CASSLSPGTMSTDTQYF
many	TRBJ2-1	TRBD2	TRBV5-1	TGCGCCAGCAGCTCAACTAGCGGGAGGGCGGGGAATGAGCAGTTCTTC	CASSSTSGRAGNEQFF
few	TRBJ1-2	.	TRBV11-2	TGTGCCAGCAGCTTAAATACCGGGGGCTATGGCTACACCTTC	CASSLNTGGYGYTF
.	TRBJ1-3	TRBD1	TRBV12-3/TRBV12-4	TGTGCCAGCGACGGGACAGGACTCTCTGGAAACACCATATATTTT	CASDGTGLSGNTIYF
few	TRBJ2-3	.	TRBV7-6	TGTGCCAGCAGCTTAGTGTCCGGGGGGCGCGGCACAGATACGCAGTATTTT	CASSLVSGGRGTDTQYF